These T cell receptor beta chains were read from a single sample in a study of control samples from healthy donors and cancer patients. Clones were read by immunoSEQ multiplex PCR, and TCRdb kept only the in-frame ones, dropping some. The sample has tens of thousands of clones; 75% to 85% are singletons. Input material: blood. The receptors were gathered from a man between 70 and 80 years old in good health. Each CDR3 is given with its conserved first and last residue. D genes are given only for firm matches. A row's size may be missing; if present it is once, few, many or a size class.

>-|TRBJ1-3|-|TRBV12-3/TRBV12-4
CASRRHSGNTIYF
TGTGCCAGCAGGCGTCACTCTGGAAACACCATATATTTT
>-|TRBJ2-1|-|TRBV5-1
CASSLGRRSSYNEQFF
TGCGCCAGCAGCTTGGGGCGGAGAAGCTCCTACAATGAGCAGTTCTTC
>-|TRBJ2-3|-|TRBV27
CASSYFPSSGDTQYF
TGTGCCAGCAGCTACTTTCCTAGCTCAGGAGATACGCAGTATTTT
>-|TRBJ2-7|-|TRBV6-5
CASSRQGNYEQYF
TGTGCCAGCAGTCGGCAGGGGAACTACGAGCAGTACTTC
>few|TRBJ2-1|-|TRBV5-4
CASSLGGFSYNEQFF
TGTGCCAGCAGCTTGGGCGGGTTTTCCTACAATGAGCAGTTCTTC
>-|TRBJ2-1|-|TRBV24-1
CATSDPYDSVPYNEQFF
TGTGCCACCAGTGACCCCTATGATAGCGTTCCGTACAATGAGCAGTTCTTC
>once|TRBJ2-7|TRBD2|TRBV5-1
CASSPRGAAKYEQYF
TGCGCCAGCAGCCCGCGGGGGGCGGCTAAGTACGAGCAGTACTTC
>-|TRBJ1-6|TRBD1|TRBV7-2
CASSSPGQGPPLHF
TGTGCCAGCAGCTCCCCGGGACAGGGGCCACCCCTCCACTTT
>-|TRBJ1-1|-|TRBV28
CASSLPQGSQLMNTEAFF
TGTGCCAGCAGTTTACCCCAGGGGTCACAGTTGATGAACACTGAAGCTTTCTTT
>-|TRBJ2-4|-|TRBV19
CASSIDSGVGRNIQYF
TGTGCCAGTAGTATAGATTCGGGGGTGGGACGAAACATTCAGTACTTC
>-|TRBJ1-5|TRBD1|TRBV12-3/TRBV12-4
CASRGQDNQPQHF
TGTGCCAGCAGAGGACAGGACAATCAGCCCCAGCATTTT
>-|TRBJ1-1|-|TRBV12-3/TRBV12-4
CASVMNTEAFF
TGTGCCAGCGTCATGAACACTGAAGCTTTCTTT
>-|TRBJ2-3|TRBD2|TRBV18
CASSRGLAGEDTQYF
TGTGCCAGCTCTCGGGGACTAGCGGGAGAAGATACGCAGTATTTT
>-|TRBJ1-1|TRBD1|TRBV2
CASRMDRQGNTEAFF
TGTGCCAGCAGGATGGATCGACAGGGGAACACTGAAGCTTTCTTT
>-|TRBJ2-3|-|TRBV10-3
CAISEGTDTQYF
TGTGCCATCAGTGAGGGGACAGATACGCAGTATTTT